These T cell receptor beta chains were read from a single sample in a study of T cell responses to AZD1222 COVID-19 vaccine. Sequenced by immunoSEQ multiplex PCR; TCRdb stores in-frame clones only, minus some. The repertoire has some 150,000 clones, about 92% of them found once; the top ten carry about 2.5%. The sequences come from peripheral blood, collected on day 0 of AZD1222 vaccination. Receptors originate from an adult in good health. Both conserved end residues are part of each CDR3. Fields, in order: CDR3 length, D gene, J gene, V gene, clone size, CDR3 DNA, CDR3 protein. A D gene is named only where the DNA matches it firmly. Not all rows give a size; the values are once, few, many and, for expanded clones, a class.

cdr3_length: 16; d_call: .; j_call: TRBJ2-6; v_call: TRBV5-4; clone_size: .; cdr3_nt: TGTGCCAGCAGCAAGACAGTCGCCTCTGGGGCCAACGTCCTGACTTTC; cdr3_aa: CASSKTVASGANVLTF
cdr3_length: 16; d_call: TRBD1; j_call: TRBJ2-5; v_call: TRBV27; clone_size: .; cdr3_nt: TGTGCCAGCAGTCCATCTTCAGGACAGGGCCAAGAGACCCAGTACTTC; cdr3_aa: CASSPSSGQGQETQYF
cdr3_length: 17; d_call: .; j_call: TRBJ2-5; v_call: TRBV2; clone_size: .; cdr3_nt: TGTGCCAGCGAGCCGCCCCGAGGAACAGGAGGACAAGAGACCCAGTACTTC; cdr3_aa: CASEPPRGTGGQETQYF
cdr3_length: 10; d_call: .; j_call: TRBJ2-1; v_call: TRBV9; clone_size: .; cdr3_nt: TGTGCCAGCTCCCCCAATGAGCAGTTCTTC; cdr3_aa: CASSPNEQFF
cdr3_length: 15; d_call: .; j_call: TRBJ1-5; v_call: TRBV30; clone_size: .; cdr3_nt: TGTGCCTGGAGTGCGGGACCCAATAGCAATCAGCCCCAGCATTTT; cdr3_aa: CAWSAGPNSNQPQHF
cdr3_length: 13; d_call: TRBD1; j_call: TRBJ2-5; v_call: TRBV19; clone_size: few; cdr3_nt: TGTGCCAGTAGGGGACAGGGGACGGAGACCCAGTACTTC; cdr3_aa: CASRGQGTETQYF
cdr3_length: 15; d_call: .; j_call: TRBJ2-3; v_call: TRBV29-1; clone_size: .; cdr3_nt: TGCAGCGTTGATGGTCCTGACAAGGGGACAGATACGCAGTATTTT; cdr3_aa: CSVDGPDKGTDTQYF
cdr3_length: 15; d_call: TRBD1; j_call: TRBJ1-1; v_call: TRBV7-9; clone_size: .; cdr3_nt: TGTGCCAGCAGCAGCAACAGGGGGGTGAACACTGAAGCTTTCTTT; cdr3_aa: CASSSNRGVNTEAFF
cdr3_length: 13; d_call: .; j_call: TRBJ1-6; v_call: TRBV5-6; clone_size: .; cdr3_nt: TGTGCCAGCAGCGCCGGGGGGCGTTTTATCCTCCACTTT; cdr3_aa: CASSAGGRFILHF
cdr3_length: 18; d_call: TRBD1; j_call: TRBJ1-5; v_call: TRBV6-1; clone_size: once; cdr3_nt: TGTGCCAGCAGTGAACGTACAGGGGGAGGCTTTAGCAATCAGCCCCAGCATTTT; cdr3_aa: CASSERTGGGFSNQPQHF
cdr3_length: 14; d_call: .; j_call: TRBJ2-1; v_call: TRBV7-6; clone_size: once; cdr3_nt: TGTGCCAGCAGCTTAGAAGTCCGTTACAATGAGCAGTTCTTC; cdr3_aa: CASSLEVRYNEQFF
cdr3_length: 15; d_call: .; j_call: TRBJ1-2; v_call: TRBV6-5; clone_size: .; cdr3_nt: TGTGCCAGCAGGGAGTCAGGGCGACCCAACTATGGCTACACCTTC; cdr3_aa: CASRESGRPNYGYTF
cdr3_length: 14; d_call: TRBD2; j_call: TRBJ2-7; v_call: TRBV19; clone_size: .; cdr3_nt: TGTGCCAGTAGTAGAGCGGGAGTGAACTACGAGCAGTACTTC; cdr3_aa: CASSRAGVNYEQYF
cdr3_length: 13; d_call: .; j_call: TRBJ1-1; v_call: TRBV19; clone_size: .; cdr3_nt: TGTGCCAGTACCCTAGGAAGGAACACTGAAGCTTTCTTT; cdr3_aa: CASTLGRNTEAFF
cdr3_length: 14; d_call: .; j_call: TRBJ2-1; v_call: TRBV7-8; clone_size: .; cdr3_nt: TGTGCCAGCAGCCGCGTTATGGGATACAATGAGCAGTTCTTC; cdr3_aa: CASSRVMGYNEQFF
cdr3_length: 15; d_call: .; j_call: TRBJ1-1; v_call: TRBV5-1; clone_size: .; cdr3_nt: TGCGCCAGCAGCTTGGCGGACGGAGGAGGCACTGAAGCTTTCTTT; cdr3_aa: CASSLADGGGTEAFF
cdr3_length: 16; d_call: TRBD1; j_call: TRBJ2-7; v_call: TRBV7-8; clone_size: .; cdr3_nt: TGTGCCAGCAGCCTCCTGACAGGGGCGAAACCCTACGAGCAGTACTTC; cdr3_aa: CASSLLTGAKPYEQYF
cdr3_length: 16; d_call: TRBD2; j_call: TRBJ2-5; v_call: TRBV6-6; clone_size: .; cdr3_nt: TGTGCCAGCAGTCCCCCCACCAGCGGGATCCAAGAGACCCAGTACTTC; cdr3_aa: CASSPPTSGIQETQYF
cdr3_length: 15; d_call: .; j_call: TRBJ1-2; v_call: TRBV5-1; clone_size: once; cdr3_nt: TGCGCCAGCAGCCCCTGGGGTGGGAAGAGCTATGGCTACACCTTC; cdr3_aa: CASSPWGGKSYGYTF
cdr3_length: 19; d_call: TRBD2; j_call: TRBJ2-1; v_call: TRBV10-2; clone_size: .; cdr3_nt: TGCGCCAGCAGTGAGTATGCTAGCGGGCTTTACCTCCCCTACAATGAGCAGTTCTTC; cdr3_aa: CASSEYASGLYLPYNEQFF
cdr3_length: 16; d_call: TRBD2; j_call: TRBJ2-1; v_call: TRBV11-3; clone_size: .; cdr3_nt: TGTGCCAGCAGCCTTACACTAGCGGGAGGGTTCAATGAGCAGTTCTTC; cdr3_aa: CASSLTLAGGFNEQFF
cdr3_length: 16; d_call: TRBD2; j_call: TRBJ2-3; v_call: TRBV5-1; clone_size: .; cdr3_nt: TGCGCCAGCGGAGGGACTAGCGGGAGAAACACAGATACGCAGTATTTT; cdr3_aa: CASGGTSGRNTDTQYF
cdr3_length: 11; d_call: .; j_call: TRBJ1-3; v_call: TRBV30; clone_size: .; cdr3_nt: TGTGCCTGGAGTGTATCGCACACCATATATTTT; cdr3_aa: CAWSVSHTIYF
cdr3_length: 14; d_call: .; j_call: TRBJ1-2; v_call: TRBV7-9; clone_size: once; cdr3_nt: TGTGCCAGCAGCTTTTCCAGGAAGGGGGAACGCTACACCTTC; cdr3_aa: CASSFSRKGERYTF
cdr3_length: 14; d_call: TRBD1; j_call: TRBJ1-2; v_call: TRBV2; clone_size: .; cdr3_nt: TGTGCCAGCAGTTTGGACAGGGGGAACTATGGCTACACCTTC; cdr3_aa: CASSLDRGNYGYTF
cdr3_length: 15; d_call: .; j_call: TRBJ1-2; v_call: TRBV3-1/TRBV3-2; clone_size: .; cdr3_nt: TGTGCCAGCAGCCTCCGCAGTCCCAGGGGAAATGGCTACACCTTC; cdr3_aa: CASSLRSPRGNGYTF
cdr3_length: 18; d_call: .; j_call: TRBJ1-2; v_call: TRBV11-2; clone_size: few; cdr3_nt: TGTGCCAGCAGCTTAGAGCCGGGTCGTTCAACAGTGAACTATGGCTACACCTTC; cdr3_aa: CASSLEPGRSTVNYGYTF
cdr3_length: 14; d_call: TRBD2; j_call: TRBJ2-7; v_call: TRBV5-4; clone_size: .; cdr3_nt: TGTGCCAGCAGCTTGTCGGCGGGAGGGAACGAGCAGTACTTC; cdr3_aa: CASSLSAGGNEQYF
cdr3_length: 19; d_call: TRBD2; j_call: TRBJ2-1; v_call: TRBV29-1; clone_size: .; cdr3_nt: TGCAGCGTTGAAGATAGGACTAGCGGGGGACGGGGCTCCTACAATGAGCAGTTCTTC; cdr3_aa: CSVEDRTSGGRGSYNEQFF
cdr3_length: 15; d_call: .; j_call: TRBJ2-7; v_call: TRBV7-2; clone_size: .; cdr3_nt: TGTGCCAGCAGTTTAGGGACTGGCCAAGCCTACGAGCAGTACTTC; cdr3_aa: CASSLGTGQAYEQYF
cdr3_length: 12; d_call: .; j_call: TRBJ2-1; v_call: TRBV24-1; clone_size: .; cdr3_nt: TGTGCCACCAGTGTCAACTACCACAAGCTCTTCTTC; cdr3_aa: CATSVNYHKLFF
cdr3_length: 15; d_call: TRBD1; j_call: TRBJ1-2; v_call: TRBV19; clone_size: .; cdr3_nt: TGTGCCAGTAGTATGGTTACAGGGGGCAGCTATGGCTACACCTTC; cdr3_aa: CASSMVTGGSYGYTF
cdr3_length: 13; d_call: .; j_call: TRBJ1-1; v_call: TRBV6-5; clone_size: .; cdr3_nt: TGTGCCAGCAGTTGGGGGAGCCACACTGAAGCTTTCTTT; cdr3_aa: CASSWGSHTEAFF
cdr3_length: 15; d_call: .; j_call: TRBJ2-7; v_call: TRBV2; clone_size: .; cdr3_nt: TGTGCCAGCAGTGAAACTGGGAATCCCCCCGAGGAGCAGTACTTC; cdr3_aa: CASSETGNPPEEQYF
cdr3_length: 20; d_call: TRBD1; j_call: TRBJ1-1; v_call: TRBV13; clone_size: .; cdr3_nt: TGTGCCAGCAGCCATCGGCCCGGCCGGGCGATACAGGGGCCGGGAACTGAAGCTTTCTTT; cdr3_aa: CASSHRPGRAIQGPGTEAFF
cdr3_length: 15; d_call: .; j_call: TRBJ2-5; v_call: TRBV6-5; clone_size: .; cdr3_nt: TGTGCCTCCTCAGAATGGGGGTCGGGAGTAGAGACCCAGTACTTC; cdr3_aa: CASSEWGSGVETQYF
cdr3_length: 15; d_call: TRBD1; j_call: TRBJ2-5; v_call: TRBV7-6; clone_size: once; cdr3_nt: TGTGCCAGCAGCGCAGACAGGGATTCTATAGAGACCCAGTACTTC; cdr3_aa: CASSADRDSIETQYF
cdr3_length: 13; d_call: .; j_call: TRBJ1-2; v_call: TRBV6-5; clone_size: once; cdr3_nt: TGTGCCAGCAGTATCAGGGGTTTAGATGGCTACACCTTC; cdr3_aa: CASSIRGLDGYTF
cdr3_length: 13; d_call: .; j_call: TRBJ2-5; v_call: TRBV11-2; clone_size: .; cdr3_nt: TGTGCCAGCAGCTTAGCCCAATTCGAGACCCAGTACTTC; cdr3_aa: CASSLAQFETQYF
cdr3_length: 12; d_call: .; j_call: TRBJ2-1; v_call: TRBV21-1; clone_size: .; cdr3_nt: TGTGCCAGCAGGCCAACCGAGGATGAGCAGTTCTTC; cdr3_aa: CASRPTEDEQFF
cdr3_length: 10; d_call: .; j_call: TRBJ1-2; v_call: TRBV2; clone_size: .; cdr3_nt: TGTGCCAGCAGCACAGGGCCCTCCGCCTTC; cdr3_aa: CASSTGPSAF
cdr3_length: 18; d_call: TRBD2; j_call: TRBJ2-5; v_call: TRBV27; clone_size: .; cdr3_nt: TGTGCCAGCAGGGGATCGGGGGTTCTAGCGGTTATCCAAGAGACCCAGTACTTC; cdr3_aa: CASRGSGVLAVIQETQYF
cdr3_length: 12; d_call: .; j_call: TRBJ1-1; v_call: TRBV5-4; clone_size: .; cdr3_nt: TGTGCCAGCAGCTTGGTGGGGAAAGAGGCTTTCTTT; cdr3_aa: CASSLVGKEAFF
cdr3_length: 14; d_call: TRBD1; j_call: TRBJ2-7; v_call: TRBV9; clone_size: .; cdr3_nt: TGTGCCAGCAGCGCGGGACAGGCGGGCTACGAGCAGTACTTC; cdr3_aa: CASSAGQAGYEQYF
cdr3_length: 16; d_call: TRBD2; j_call: TRBJ2-4; v_call: TRBV2; clone_size: .; cdr3_nt: TGTGCCAGCGCCCCCGGGACTAGCGGGAGAGGGGGCATTCAGTACTTC; cdr3_aa: CASAPGTSGRGGIQYF
cdr3_length: 16; d_call: .; j_call: TRBJ1-6; v_call: TRBV3-1/TRBV3-2; clone_size: .; cdr3_nt: TGTGCCAGCAGCCAATACACGGCAGCGTATAATTCACCCCTCCACTTT; cdr3_aa: CASSQYTAAYNSPLHF
cdr3_length: 16; d_call: TRBD2; j_call: TRBJ2-7; v_call: TRBV5-1; clone_size: .; cdr3_nt: TGCGCCAGCAGCAGAGGGACTAGCGGACCCGGGGACGAGCAGTACTTC; cdr3_aa: CASSRGTSGPGDEQYF
cdr3_length: 14; d_call: .; j_call: TRBJ1-1; v_call: TRBV2; clone_size: .; cdr3_nt: TGTGCCAGCAACGGACGCCTAGGGAACACTGAAGCTTTCTTT; cdr3_aa: CASNGRLGNTEAFF
cdr3_length: 15; d_call: .; j_call: TRBJ2-1; v_call: TRBV11-1; clone_size: .; cdr3_nt: TGTGCCAGCAGCTTATCTACCCCCTCCTACAATGAGCAGTTCTTC; cdr3_aa: CASSLSTPSYNEQFF